These 30 T cell receptor beta chains share one sample of origin, sequenced in a study of long-term antiretroviral therapy in people with HIV. Run at survey level, the immunoSEQ assay was version v3.0. Method: immunoSEQ multiplex PCR; TCRdb's copy keeps in-frame clones and lacks some. The data hold almost 20,000 clones, with 80% observed a single time. Specimen: unsorted PBMCs, collected 0.2 years after starting antiretroviral therapy. These receptor sequences come from a woman aged 40 to 50 with HIV.

CDR3 region: CASSLKVWNTEAFF. CDR3 bases: TGTGCCAGCAGCTTGAAGGTGTGGAACACTGAAGCTTTCTTT. The J gene is TRBJ1-1, the V gene TRBV5-8; D is ambiguous. Germline V gives CDR1 SGHTS, CDR2 YDEGEE. This CDR3 comprises 14 residues. Trimming cost V 1 base and J 1 base, with 8 bases left between them.

This clone turned up a few times. This chain's CDR3 is CASSHQSAGELFF. CDR3 sequence (DNA): TGTGCCAGCAGCCACCAGTCTGCCGGGGAGCTGTTTTTT. This chain links TRBV7-7 with TRBJ2-2; D call uncertain. The CDR3 is made up of 13 amino acids. The germline V and J ends were trimmed by 5 bases and 6 bases, with 10 bases remaining between them. Per germline, CDR1 SSHAT and CDR2 FNYEAQ (reference sequence).

This sequence joins TRBV5-1 and TRBJ2-7; D not resolved. Germline assignment: CDR1 SGHRS and CDR2 YFSETQ. The CDR3 extends over 15 amino acids. Trimming cost V 0 bases and J 0 bases, with 10 bases left between them. The CDR3 DNA sequence: TGCGCCAGCAGCTTGGCCGTGTCAGTCTCCTACGAGCAGTACTTC. Translation gives CASSLAVSVSYEQYF.

The chain employs TRBV19 and TRBJ2-2, with D maybe TRBD2 (5 bases). Trimming pared 7 bases from V and 12 bases from J, leaving 21 bases between. Germline-derived CDR1 and CDR2 are LNHDA and SQIVND (reference sequence). The CDR3 sequence is 14 residues long. DNA of the CDR3: TGTGCCAGTAATTTTTCCCCCGAGGGCGGAAAGCTGTTTTTT. This encodes CASNFSPEGGKLFF. Filled out from reference TRBV19 and TRBJ2-2, the complete variable domain reads DGGITQSPKYLFRKEGQNVTLSCEQNLNHDAMYWYRQDPGQGLRLIYYSQIVNDFQKGDIAEGYSVSREKKESFPLTVTSAQKNPTAFYLCASNFSPEGGKLFFGEGSRLTVL.

V usage is TRBV4-3 and J usage is TRBJ1-2; no clear D. In germline, CDR1 is LGHNA, CDR2 YSLEER. The CDR3 is 15 amino acids. Trimming shortened V by 0 bases and J by 3 bases, and 11 bases separated the two germline ends. This CDR3 reads CASSQERGLHYGYTF. CDR3 DNA sequence: TGCGCCAGCAGCCAAGAGCGGGGTTTGCACTATGGCTACACCTTC.

CDR3 DNA sequence: TGTGCCAGCAGCAGGCCGGGACAGGGAACGGCTTTTGAGCAGTACTTC. Translating gives CASSRPGQGTAFEQYF. V is TRBV5-4 and J is TRBJ2-7; 9 nucleotides agree with TRBD1. The germline V gene encodes CDR1 SGHNT and CDR2 YYREEE (reference sequence). J lost 7 bases, V lost 4 bases, and 15 bases had no gene match. The CDR3 sequence is 16 residues long.

The J gene is TRBJ2-2, the V gene TRBV2; D not certain. Germline V gene data show CDR1 as SNHLY and CDR2 as FYNNEI. The V and J ends lost 2 bases and 0 bases respectively, with 7 bases between them. The CDR3 extends over 15 amino acids. This chain's CDR3 is CASSEKQSNTGELFF. The CDR3 DNA sequence: TGTGCCAGCAGTGAAAAGCAATCGAACACCGGGGAGCTGTTTTTT.

This clone appeared a single time. This chain joins TRBV5-1 and TRBJ1-1, with D unresolved. Germline loops: CDR1 SGHRS, CDR2 YFSETQ. The ends were cut back, 4 bases at V and 7 bases at J, with 23 bases in the middle. CDR3 length equals 16 residues. The DNA of the CDR3 is TGCGCCAGCAGCCCCCGGTCTTTTGAGGGCGGGGATGAAGCTTTCTTT. Protein sequence: CASSPRSFEGGDEAFF.

This chain links TRBV15 with TRBJ1-2; D ambiguous. Germline-derived CDR1 and CDR2 are LNHNV and YYDKDF (reference sequence). Trimming removed 0 bases at V and 4 bases at J, with 9 bases between. This CDR3 is 14 amino acids long. CDR3 sequence: CATSRENSFYGYTF. In DNA, the CDR3 is TGTGCCACCAGCAGAGAGAACAGCTTCTATGGCTACACCTTC.

The CDR3 region has the DNA TGTGCCAGCAGCGTACCCCGGGACGGAGGAGAGACCCAGTACTTC. As protein: CASSVPRDGGETQYF. V usage is TRBV5-4 and J usage is TRBJ2-5, with D perhaps being TRBD1 or TRBD2 (5 bases each). Trimming left V 4 bases short and J 4 bases short, with 17 bases between. CDR1 is SGHNT and CDR2 is YYREEE in the germline V gene (reference sequence). The CDR3 runs 15 residues.

The V and J genes are TRBV27 and TRBJ1-2; D perhaps matches TRBD1 (5 bases). The length of the CDR3 is 15 residues. Deletions cut 5 bases from V and 0 bases from J, with 13 bases between. CDR1 is MNHEY, CDR2 SMNVEV, per germline (reference sequence). The CDR3 region is CASSPIGGTNYGYTF. The CDR3 DNA is TGTGCCAGCAGTCCTATCGGGGGGACTAACTATGGCTACACCTTC.

V usage is TRBV4-2 and J usage is TRBJ1-3; 10 nucleotides align to TRBD1. Germline V lookup: CDR1 LGHNA, CDR2 YNFKEQ. Losses at the gene ends were 2 bases for V and 7 bases for J; bases not matched to a gene: 8. The CDR3 is 16 amino acids. The CDR3 region has the DNA TGTGCCAGCAGCCAAATTCTGTGGGGACAGGGGAACACCATATATTTT. Protein: CASSQILWGQGNTIYF.

V and J are TRBV5-6 and TRBJ1-2; D unclear. The CDR3 extends over 13 amino acids. V lost 0 bases to trimming and J lost 2 bases, with 5 bases between them. CDR1 is SGHDT, CDR2 YYEEEE, per germline. The CDR3 here is CASSLEQNYGYTF. CDR3 in DNA: TGTGCCAGCAGCTTGGAACAAAACTATGGCTACACCTTC.

V gene TRBV12-5 combines with J gene TRBJ2-7; TRBD2 matches at 9 bases. Germline V gene lookup returns CDR1 LGHNT and CDR2 FRNRAP. The CDR3 loop spans 15 amino acids. The trim removed 2 bases at V and 2 bases at J, leaving 4 bases unmatched. DNA for the CDR3: TGTGCTAGTGGTTTGCCATTAGCGGGGGCCTACGAGCAGTACTTC. Amino acid sequence: CASGLPLAGAYEQYF.

Only a few counts were recorded for this clone. This chain joins TRBV6-6 and TRBJ2-1, with D possibly matching TRBD2 (6 bases). This CDR3 contains 16 residues. V was clipped by 0 bases and J by 0 bases, with 9 bases between them. Per the germline V gene, CDR1 is MNHNY and CDR2 is SVGAGI (reference sequence). CDR3 in amino acids: CASSYSGSGSYNEQFF. In nucleotides, the CDR3 is TGTGCCAGCAGTTACTCGGGTAGCGGCTCCTACAATGAGCAGTTCTTC.

This clone was observed a few times. The V and J genes are TRBV19 and TRBJ2-7; 7 nucleotides agree with TRBD1. The CDR3 has 13 amino acids. Germline V gene sequence: CDR1 LNHDA, CDR2 SQIVND (reference sequence). The junction had 8 bases not matched to a gene; V was cut back by 5 bases and J by 7 bases. DNA of the CDR3: TGTGCCAGTAGTGATCGAGGGGGCTGGGAGCAGTACTTC. Amino acid sequence: CASSDRGGWEQYF.

The chain uses TRBV7-2 and TRBJ2-7, with 10 bases fitting TRBD2. Germline V gene lookup returns CDR1 SGHTA and CDR2 FQGNSA. The CDR3 sequence is 16 residues long. With V trimmed by 1 base and J by 6 bases, 9 bases remained unmatched. The CDR3 spells CASSLEPSGSFGEQYF. CDR3 nucleotide sequence: TGTGCCAGCAGCTTAGAACCTAGCGGGAGCTTCGGCGAGCAGTACTTC.

The V call is TRBV19, the J call TRBJ2-7; no clear D gene. V lost 2 bases and J lost 2, with 13 bases in between. The germline V gene has CDR1 LNHDA and CDR2 SQIVND (reference sequence). This CDR3 comprises 15 residues. CDR3 sequence: CASSIKTSFPYEQYF. The DNA of the CDR3 is TGTGCCAGTAGTATAAAGACGTCCTTTCCCTACGAGCAGTACTTC.

This chain links TRBV2 with TRBJ1-2; the D gene is possibly TRBD1 (5 bases). Germline V CDR1 and CDR2: SNHLY, FYNNEI. With 8 bases removed from V and 4 bases from J, the gap between germline ends came to 17 bases. The CDR3 is 14 amino acids. The CDR3 nucleotides read TGTGCCAGCGTTCGGGACTCCCTGGGCTATGGCTACACCTTC. Translation: CASVRDSLGYGYTF.

The table lists this clone with a count of one. The V call is TRBV11-2, the J call TRBJ1-2; 10 nucleotides match TRBD1. In germline, CDR1 is SGHAT, CDR2 FQNNGV. The V and J ends lost 1 base and 8 bases, in that order; junction bases with no gene match: 4. The length of the CDR3 is 14 residues. The CDR3 coding sequence is TGTGCCAGCAGCTTAGGACAGGGGGCTTGGGGCTACACCTTC. Protein product: CASSLGQGAWGYTF.

The chain has TRBV6-5 and TRBJ2-1; 8 bases are shared with TRBD1. Germline CDR1 MNHEY, CDR2 SVGAGI. V trimming: 6 bases; J trimming: 5 bases; junction bases outside the gene matches: 9. The CDR3 is 15 residues long. CDR3 DNA sequence: TGTGCCAGCAGCTTACCAGGGGGCTATAACAATGAGCAGTTCTTC. It translates to CASSLPGGYNNEQFF.

This clone was seen a handful of times. The chain has TRBV21-1 and TRBJ2-7; the table's D gene call, TRBD1, was not cross checked with the DNA. TRBV21-1 is noted as a pseudogene. CDR3 length equals 14 residues. CDR3 sequence: CASSNPGQKYEQYF. DNA for the CDR3: TGTGCCAGCAGCAACCCGGGACAGAAATACGAGCAGTACTTC.

V usage is TRBV11-3 and J usage is TRBJ2-2; the match to TRBD2 covers 7 bases. The J segment lost 1 base and the V segment lost 8 bases, leaving 10 bases of the junction unmatched. Germline loops: CDR1 SGHNT, CDR2 YENEEA. The CDR3 is 16 residues long. CDR3 nucleotide sequence: TGTGCCAGCCGGTGGTTTAAGCGGGGGAACACCGGGGAGCTGTTTTTT. Protein: CASRWFKRGNTGELFF.

The chain uses TRBV19 and TRBJ2-1, with D unresolved. CDR3 length: 13 amino acids. Trimming took 6 bases from V and 8 from J, leaving 14 bases between them. The germline gives CDR1 LNHDA, CDR2 SQIVND (reference sequence). The DNA of the CDR3 is TGTGCCAGTAGCGGCCGTTATTTGGATGAGCAGTTCTTC. This sequence encodes CASSGRYLDEQFF.

The CDR3 is CASSLQQGDYEQYF. CDR3 in DNA: TGTGCCAGCAGCTTACAGCAGGGAGACTACGAGCAGTACTTC. The gene calls are TRBV7-8 and TRBJ2-7; possibly TRBD1 or TRBD2 for D (5 bases each). Looked up from germline, CDR1 is SGHVS and CDR2 is FQNEAQ. The CDR3 is 14 residues long. V was trimmed by 2 bases and J by 3 bases, leaving 11 bases between them.

The chain employs TRBV7-2 and TRBJ1-2, with 8 bases lining up with TRBD1. The CDR3 runs to 15 residues. Unmatched junction bases numbered 7, after V lost 0 bases and J lost 7 bases. Germline-derived CDR1 and CDR2 are SGHTA and FQGNSA. CDR3 nucleotide sequence: TGTGCCAGCAGCTTAGCGGCGACAGGGGAAGGTGGCTACACCTTC. Translation gives CASSLAATGEGGYTF. The variable domain in full, completed from reference TRBV7-2 and TRBJ1-2, reads GAGVSQSPSNKVTEKGKDVELRCDPISGHTALYWYRQSLGQGLEFLIYFQGNSAPDKSGLPSDRFSAERTGGSVSTLTIQRTQQEDSAVYLCASSLAATGEGGYTFGSGTRLTVV.

The chain carries TRBV4-3 and TRBJ2-3, with D uncertain. The ends were cut back, 1 base at V and 4 bases at J, with 9 bases in the middle. CDR1 LGHNA and CDR2 YSLEER come from the germline V gene. The CDR3 has 14 residues. The CDR3 sequence: CASSQGIEADTQYF. CDR3 coding DNA: TGCGCCAGCAGCCAAGGAATTGAGGCAGATACGCAGTATTTT.

The V call is TRBV9, the J call TRBJ2-1, with 9 bases identical to TRBD2. Germline V CDR1 and CDR2: SGDLS, YYNGEE. V lost 2 bases to trimming and J lost 7 bases; unmatched junction nucleotides: 4. This CDR3 has 14 residues. In DNA, the CDR3 is TGTGCCAGCAGCGTGATTAGCGGGGGAAATGAGCAGTTCTTC. Translating gives CASSVISGGNEQFF.

The V call is TRBV7-2, the J call TRBJ1-2; D is uncertain. The V gene's germline CDR1 is SGHTA and CDR2 FQGNSA. Trimming left V 1 base short and J 4 bases short, with 7 bases between. This CDR3 has 13 residues. Here the CDR3 DNA reads TGTGCCAGCAGCTTAGTACCCTCCTATGGCTACACCTTC. Translated: CASSLVPSYGYTF.

This clone was recorded a few times. The rearrangement links TRBV4-2 to TRBJ2-2; 12 bases fit TRBD2. J lost 3 bases, V lost 5 bases, and 4 bases had no gene match. There are 16 residues in the CDR3. In germline, CDR1 is LGHNA, CDR2 YNFKEQ. The CDR3 DNA sequence: TGTGCCAGCAGCTCACGACTAGCGGGGGACACCGGGGAGCTGTTTTTT. Translating gives CASSSRLAGDTGELFF.